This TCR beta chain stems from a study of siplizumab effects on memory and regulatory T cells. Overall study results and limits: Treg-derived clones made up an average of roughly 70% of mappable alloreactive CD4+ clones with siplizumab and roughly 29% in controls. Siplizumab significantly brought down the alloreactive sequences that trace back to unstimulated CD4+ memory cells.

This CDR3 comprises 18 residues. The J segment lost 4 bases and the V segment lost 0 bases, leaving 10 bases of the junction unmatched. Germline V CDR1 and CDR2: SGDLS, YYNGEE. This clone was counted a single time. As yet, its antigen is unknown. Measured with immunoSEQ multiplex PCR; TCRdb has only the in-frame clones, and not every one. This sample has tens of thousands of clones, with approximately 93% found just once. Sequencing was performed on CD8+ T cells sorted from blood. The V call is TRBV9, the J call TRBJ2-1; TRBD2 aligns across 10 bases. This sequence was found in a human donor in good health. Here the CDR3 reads CASSVEGGGTSEYNEQFF. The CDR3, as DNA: TGTGCCAGCAGCGTAGAGGGGGGAGGGACTAGCGAGTACAATGAGCAGTTCTTC.